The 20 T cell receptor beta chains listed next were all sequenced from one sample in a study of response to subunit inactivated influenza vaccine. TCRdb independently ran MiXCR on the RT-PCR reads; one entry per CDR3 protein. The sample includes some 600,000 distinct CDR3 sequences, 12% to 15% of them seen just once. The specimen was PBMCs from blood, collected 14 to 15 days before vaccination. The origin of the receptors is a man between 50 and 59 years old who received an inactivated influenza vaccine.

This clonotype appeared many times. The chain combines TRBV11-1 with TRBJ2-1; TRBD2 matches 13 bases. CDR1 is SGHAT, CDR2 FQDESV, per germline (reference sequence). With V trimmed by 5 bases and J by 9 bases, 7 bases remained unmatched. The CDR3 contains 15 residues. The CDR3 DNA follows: TGTGCCAGCAGCCTTGCGGGACTAGCGGGACGTGAGCAGTTCTTC. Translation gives CASSLAGLAGREQFF.

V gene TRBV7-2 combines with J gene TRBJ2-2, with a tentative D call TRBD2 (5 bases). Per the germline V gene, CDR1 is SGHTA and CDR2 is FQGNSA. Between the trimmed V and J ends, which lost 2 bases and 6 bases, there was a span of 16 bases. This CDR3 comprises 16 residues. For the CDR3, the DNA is TGTGCCAGCAGCTTAAACGTCGGGGAGAGCGCCGGGGAGCTGTTTTTT. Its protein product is CASSLNVGESAGELFF. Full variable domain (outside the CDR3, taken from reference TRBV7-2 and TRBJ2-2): GAGVSQSPSNKVTEKGKDVELRCDPISGHTALYWYRQSLGQGLEFLIYFQGNSAPDKSGLPSDRFSAERTGGSVSTLTIQRTQQEDSAVYLCASSLNVGESAGELFFGEGSRLTVL.

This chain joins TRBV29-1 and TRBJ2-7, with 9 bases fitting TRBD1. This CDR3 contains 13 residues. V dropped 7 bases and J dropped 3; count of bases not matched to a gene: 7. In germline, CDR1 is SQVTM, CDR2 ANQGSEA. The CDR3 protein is CSGTGTGNYEQYF. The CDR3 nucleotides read TGCAGCGGCACCGGGACAGGGAACTACGAGCAGTACTTC.

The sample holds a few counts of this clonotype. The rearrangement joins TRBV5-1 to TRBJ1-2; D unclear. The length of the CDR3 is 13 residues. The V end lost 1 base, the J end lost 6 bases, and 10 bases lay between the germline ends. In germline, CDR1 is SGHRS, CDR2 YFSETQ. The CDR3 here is CASSLYLHDGYTF. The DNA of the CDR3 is TGCGCCAGCAGCTTGTACCTGCACGATGGCTACACCTTC.

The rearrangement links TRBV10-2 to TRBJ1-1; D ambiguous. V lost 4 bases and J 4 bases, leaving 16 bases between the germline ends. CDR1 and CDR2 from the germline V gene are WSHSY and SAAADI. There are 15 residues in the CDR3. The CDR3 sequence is CASSGTRRAGTEAFF. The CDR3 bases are TGCGCCAGCAGTGGGACGAGGCGCGCGGGCACTGAAGCTTTCTTT.

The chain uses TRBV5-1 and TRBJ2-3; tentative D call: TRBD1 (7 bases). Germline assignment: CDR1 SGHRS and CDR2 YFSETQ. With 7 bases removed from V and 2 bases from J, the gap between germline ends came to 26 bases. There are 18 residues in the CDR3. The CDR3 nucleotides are TGCGCCAGCTGGACAGGACTAAGACTGGGCGAACTCACAGATACGCAGTATTTT. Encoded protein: CASWTGLRLGELTDTQYF.

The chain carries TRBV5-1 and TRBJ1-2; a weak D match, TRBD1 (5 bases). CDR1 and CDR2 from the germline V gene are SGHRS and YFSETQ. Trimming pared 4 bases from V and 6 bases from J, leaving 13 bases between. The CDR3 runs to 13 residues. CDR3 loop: CASSPEGANGYTF. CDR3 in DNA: TGCGCCAGCAGCCCCGAAGGGGCTAATGGCTACACCTTC.

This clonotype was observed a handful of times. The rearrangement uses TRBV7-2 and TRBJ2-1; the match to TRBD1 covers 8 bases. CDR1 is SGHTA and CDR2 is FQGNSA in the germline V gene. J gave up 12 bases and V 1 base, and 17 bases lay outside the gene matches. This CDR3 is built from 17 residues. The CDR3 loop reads CASSLGWTGKDGLGQFF. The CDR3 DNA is TGTGCCAGCAGCTTAGGGTGGACAGGGAAAGACGGCCTTGGGCAGTTCTTC.

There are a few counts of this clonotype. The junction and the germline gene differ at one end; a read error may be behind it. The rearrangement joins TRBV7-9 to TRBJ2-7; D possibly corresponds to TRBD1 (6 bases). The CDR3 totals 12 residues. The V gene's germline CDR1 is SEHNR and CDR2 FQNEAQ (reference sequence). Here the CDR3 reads CASSLDTGRRNF. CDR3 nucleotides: TGTGCCAGCAGCTTAGATACAGGGCGCAGAAACTTC.

Written as DNA, the CDR3 is TGCGCCAGCAGCCGCCTAGGGACTAGCGCTTCCAATGAGCAGTTCTTC. Translation gives CASSRLGTSASNEQFF. This chain links TRBV4-3 with TRBJ2-1, with 10 bases fitting TRBD2. Trimming removed 4 bases from V and 6 bases from J; junction bases left unmatched: 9. The CDR3 runs 16 residues. Germline V gene data show CDR1 as LGHNA and CDR2 as YSLEER.

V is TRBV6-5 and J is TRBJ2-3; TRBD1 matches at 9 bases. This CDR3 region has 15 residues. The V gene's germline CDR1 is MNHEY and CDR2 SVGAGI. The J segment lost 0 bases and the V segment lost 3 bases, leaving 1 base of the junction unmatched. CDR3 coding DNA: TGTGCCAGCAGTTATGACAGGGGGAGCACAGATACGCAGTATTTT. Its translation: CASSYDRGSTDTQYF.

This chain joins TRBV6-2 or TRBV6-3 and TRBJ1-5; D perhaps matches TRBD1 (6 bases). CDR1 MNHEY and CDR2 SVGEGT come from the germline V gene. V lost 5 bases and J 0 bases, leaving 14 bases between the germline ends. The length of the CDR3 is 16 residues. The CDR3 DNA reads TGTGCCAGCAGTGGGGGGGCTATCTATAGCAATCAGCCCCAGCATTTT. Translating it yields CASSGGAIYSNQPQHF.

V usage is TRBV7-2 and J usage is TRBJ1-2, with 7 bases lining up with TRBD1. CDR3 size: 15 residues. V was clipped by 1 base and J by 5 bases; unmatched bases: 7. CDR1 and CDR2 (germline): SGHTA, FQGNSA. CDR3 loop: CASSLGTGRLYGYTF. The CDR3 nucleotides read TGTGCCAGCAGCTTAGGGACAGGTCGATTGTATGGCTACACCTTC.

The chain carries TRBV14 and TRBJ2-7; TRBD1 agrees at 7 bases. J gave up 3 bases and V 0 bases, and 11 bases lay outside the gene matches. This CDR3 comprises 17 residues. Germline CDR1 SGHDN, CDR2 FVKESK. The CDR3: CASSQESTGVGHYEQYF. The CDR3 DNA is TGTGCCAGCAGCCAAGAATCCACAGGGGTGGGTCACTACGAGCAGTACTTC.

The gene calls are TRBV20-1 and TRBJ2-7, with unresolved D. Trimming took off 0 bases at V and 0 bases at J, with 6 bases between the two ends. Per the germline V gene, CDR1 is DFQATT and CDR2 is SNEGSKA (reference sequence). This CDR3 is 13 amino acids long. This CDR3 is CSARDHGSYEQYF. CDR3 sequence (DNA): TGCAGTGCTAGAGATCACGGCTCCTACGAGCAGTACTTC.

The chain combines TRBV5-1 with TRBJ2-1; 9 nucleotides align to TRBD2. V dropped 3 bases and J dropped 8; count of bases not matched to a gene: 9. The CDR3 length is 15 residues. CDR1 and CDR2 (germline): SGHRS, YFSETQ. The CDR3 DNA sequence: TGCGCCAGCAGCTGGAATAGCGGGAGAGGGGATGAGCAGTTCTTC. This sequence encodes CASSWNSGRGDEQFF.

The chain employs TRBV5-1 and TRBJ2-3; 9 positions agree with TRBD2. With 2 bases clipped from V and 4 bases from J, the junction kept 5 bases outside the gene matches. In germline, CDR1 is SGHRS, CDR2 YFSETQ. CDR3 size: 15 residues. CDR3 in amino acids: CASSFGGGASDTQYF. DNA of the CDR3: TGCGCCAGCAGCTTTGGCGGGGGGGCCTCAGATACGCAGTATTTT.

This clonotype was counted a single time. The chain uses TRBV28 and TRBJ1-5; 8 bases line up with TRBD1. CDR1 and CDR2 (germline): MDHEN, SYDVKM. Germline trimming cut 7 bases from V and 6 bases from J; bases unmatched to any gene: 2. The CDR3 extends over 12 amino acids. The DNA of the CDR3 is TGTGCCAGCAACACAGGGGGTCAGCCCCAGCATTTT. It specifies CASNTGGQPQHF. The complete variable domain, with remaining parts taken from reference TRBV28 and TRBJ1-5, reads DVKVTQSSRYLVKRTGEKVFLECVQDMDHENMFWYRQDPGLGLRLIYFSYDVKMKEKGDIPEGYSVSREKKERFSLILESASTNQTSMYLCASNTGGQPQHFGDGTRLSIL.

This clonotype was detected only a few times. The CDR3 sequence: CASSENAGLAGRKQETQYF. As DNA, the CDR3 is TGTGCCAGCAGCGAAAACGCGGGACTTGCTGGTCGCAAACAAGAGACCCAGTACTTC. The chain combines TRBV7-6 with TRBJ2-5; a weak D match, TRBD2 (6 bases). V gave up 5 bases and J gave up 2 bases, with 27 bases separating them. Germline V CDR1 and CDR2: SGHVS, FNYEAQ. This CDR3 contains 19 residues.

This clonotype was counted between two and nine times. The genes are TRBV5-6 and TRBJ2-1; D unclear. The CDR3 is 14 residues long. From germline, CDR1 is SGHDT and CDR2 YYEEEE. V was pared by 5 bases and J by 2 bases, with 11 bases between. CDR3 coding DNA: TGTGCCAGCAGACCGACGAGCACCTACAATGAGCAGTTCTTC. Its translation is CASRPTSTYNEQFF.